This TCR beta chain was profiled in a study of metastatic and nonmetastatic thyroid tumors. The overall study: Blood and tumor or nodule tissue repertoires from malignant and benign thyroid patients were compared. Study outcomes and limitations: A significant increase in TCR beta diversity was reportedly seen in malignant thyroid tumors relative to benign nodules, in blood and tumor.

As originally analysed: Building a distant-metastasis classifier for papillary thyroid cancer drew on CDR3 differences across clinicopathological groups. TCRdb re-called clones via MiXCR from the PCR reads. The V and J calls, along with clone size, are taken from TCRdb and not from the paper's own processing. The data show about 56,000 clones, 25% to 30% seen once. The CDR3 spans 12 residues. CDR1 LGHDT and CDR2 YNNKEL come from the germline V gene (reference sequence). V was trimmed by 4 bases and J by 6 bases, leaving 10 bases between them. The entire patient cohort was treatment-naive prior to thyroid surgery. The table lists this clone with a few counts. Its target is unknown. This sample includes further DNA sequences coding for the same CDR3.

The chain carries TRBV3-1 and TRBJ2-7, with D perhaps matching TRBD1 (5 bases). Sequencing was performed on blood. The receptor was derived from a female donor with papillary thyroid cancer or a benign thyroid nodule (not recorded which). Some clones in this sample may be carry-over from other donors' samples. The CDR3 region is CASSPQGGEQYF. The CDR3 bases are TGTGCCAGCAGCCCGCAGGGTGGCGAGCAGTACTTC.